Each of the 21 T cell receptor beta chains below was sequenced from the same sample in a study of blood T cell repertoires in COVID-19. This table comes from immunoSEQ multiplex PCR, and its TCRdb copy is limited to in-frame clones, with some not included. The repertoire includes 150,000 to 200,000 clones, 93% of them detected once, and around 2% sits in the top ten. Sequencing was done on a sample of peripheral blood. The source is a woman aged 55-69 years with COVID-19, enrolled during active disease.

The rearrangement uses TRBV3-1 (or the pseudogene TRBV3-2) and TRBJ2-1, with 12 bases identical to TRBD2. The germline V gene encodes CDR1 LGHDT and CDR2 YNNKEL (reference sequence). The CDR3 has 14 residues. Germline trimming cut 2 bases from V and 7 bases from J; bases unmatched to any gene: 0. CDR3 nucleotides: TGTGCCAGCAGCCAAACTAGCGGGGGGAATGAGCAGTTCTTC. The encoded protein is CASSQTSGGNEQFF.

This clone was observed a few times. V and J are TRBV18 and TRBJ1-4; 10 bases align to TRBD1. Germline CDR1 and CDR2: KGHSH and LQKENI. The CDR3 consists of 15 residues. Germline trimming cut 1 base from V and 12 bases from J; bases unmatched to any gene: 8. The CDR3 coding sequence is TGTGCCAGCTCACCACAGACAGGGGGCGCAGAGCAACTGTTTTTT. Translating gives CASSPQTGGAEQLFF.

The chain has TRBV13 and TRBJ2-1; 11 nucleotides align to TRBD2. CDR1 and CDR2 from the germline V gene are PRHDT and FYEKMQ (reference sequence). This CDR3 is built from 15 residues. The V segment lost 7 bases and the J segment 2 bases; nucleotides outside the gene matches: 4. CDR3 amino acids: CASMRGLAAYNEQFF. In DNA, the CDR3 is TGTGCCAGCATGAGGGGACTAGCGGCCTACAATGAGCAGTTCTTC.

This chain connects TRBV3-1 (or the pseudogene TRBV3-2) to TRBJ1-2; 7 bases are shared with TRBD1. Per germline, CDR1 LGHDT and CDR2 YNNKEL (reference sequence). Losses at the gene ends were 0 bases for V and 4 bases for J; bases not matched to a gene: 5. This CDR3 has 15 amino acids. The CDR3 sequence: CASSQDIGQVYGYTF. CDR3 in DNA: TGTGCCAGCAGCCAAGATATAGGACAGGTCTATGGCTACACCTTC.

V is TRBV19 and J is TRBJ2-7, with TRBD2 matching 9 bases. Germline V gives CDR1 LNHDA, CDR2 SQIVND (reference sequence). V gave up 6 bases and J gave up 2 bases; unmatched junction bases: 5. The CDR3 is made up of 14 amino acids. CDR3 DNA: TGTGCCAGTAGCCTAGCGGGACAGCCCTACGAGCAGTACTTC. It encodes CASSLAGQPYEQYF.

V gene TRBV19 combines with J gene TRBJ2-1, with 7 bases aligning to TRBD1. The CDR3 sequence is 14 residues long. V trimming: 6 bases; J trimming: 4 bases; junction bases outside the gene matches: 6. Germline CDR1 and CDR2: LNHDA and SQIVND (reference sequence). This CDR3 is CASSRDSPYNEQFF. The DNA for the CDR3 is TGTGCCAGTAGCCGGGACAGCCCTTACAATGAGCAGTTCTTC.

The chain is built from TRBV5-4 and TRBJ1-3; 7 nucleotides agree with TRBD1. Trimming took 5 bases from V and 7 from J; bases not matched to a gene: 15. This CDR3 has 16 amino acids. Germline loops: CDR1 SGHNT, CDR2 YYREEE (reference sequence). DNA of the CDR3: TGTGCCAGCAGTTCCGGACAGGCCCGAAGTGCCAACACCATATATTTT. It translates to CASSSGQARSANTIYF.

This clone was counted a single time. V usage is TRBV5-1 and J usage is TRBJ2-1; a weak D match, TRBD1 (5 bases). This CDR3 is built from 15 residues. Trimming shortened V by 2 bases and J by 4 bases, and 13 bases separated the two germline ends. The germline V gene has CDR1 SGHRS and CDR2 YFSETQ. The CDR3 sequence is CASSFGQNRYNEQFF. CDR3 in DNA: TGCGCCAGCAGCTTTGGGCAAAACAGGTACAATGAGCAGTTCTTC. Full variable domain (rest looked up from reference TRBV5-1 and TRBJ2-1): KAGVTQTPRYLIKTRGQQVTLSCSPISGHRSVSWYQQTPGQGLQFLFEYFSETQRNKGNFPGRFSGRQFSNSRSEMNVSTLELGDSALYLCASSFGQNRYNEQFFGPGTRLTVL.

The chain links TRBV27 to TRBJ2-1; 7 nucleotides match TRBD2. Trimming removed 5 bases from V and 3 bases from J; junction bases left unmatched: 4. CDR1 is MNHEY and CDR2 is SMNVEV in the germline V gene (reference sequence). The CDR3 has 14 amino acids. The chain's CDR3 is CASSPGLNYNEQFF. In DNA form, the CDR3 reads TGTGCCAGCAGTCCGGGACTAAACTACAATGAGCAGTTCTTC.

This chain joins TRBV6-9 and TRBJ1-5; 8 nucleotides match TRBD1. This CDR3 comprises 15 residues. Per germline, CDR1 MNHGY and CDR2 SVAAGI. V was pared by 4 bases and J by 7 bases, with 9 bases of the junction left unmatched. The CDR3 here is CASSLPGTGEQPQHF. The CDR3 nucleotides read TGTGCCAGCAGTTTGCCCGGGACAGGAGAGCAGCCCCAGCATTTT.

The chain carries TRBV4-3 and TRBJ1-3, with a tentative D call TRBD1 (6 bases). The V end lost 0 bases, the J end lost 4 bases, and 13 bases lay between the germline ends. The CDR3 extends over 16 amino acids. The germline CDR1 and CDR2 sequences are LGHNA and YSLEER. CDR3 protein: CASSQDKGQPGNTIYF. DNA for the CDR3: TGCGCCAGCAGCCAAGATAAGGGACAACCAGGAAACACCATATATTTT.

The gene calls are TRBV2 and TRBJ1-2, with D perhaps TRBD1 (6 bases). V lost 2 bases and J 4 bases, leaving 11 bases between the germline ends. The CDR3 covers 14 residues. The germline CDR1 and CDR2 sequences are SNHLY and FYNNEI. The CDR3 loop reads CASSESTGAYGYTF. The CDR3, as DNA: TGTGCCAGCAGTGAATCGACAGGCGCCTATGGCTACACCTTC.

The CDR3 spells CASSLGTRVFRNIQYF. CDR3 in DNA: TGCGCCAGCAGCTTAGGGACTAGGGTTTTTAGAAACATTCAGTACTTC. The J gene is TRBJ2-4, the V gene TRBV5-1, with TRBD2 matching over 8 bases. The CDR3 extends over 16 amino acids. Per germline, CDR1 SGHRS and CDR2 YFSETQ. Trimming took 2 bases from V and 6 from J; bases not matched to a gene: 10.

The sample holds a few counts of this clone. V is TRBV10-3 and J is TRBJ1-2; D uncertain. V lost 7 bases, J lost 1 base, and 22 bases lay in between. CDR3 size: 17 residues. Per the germline V gene, CDR1 is ENHRY and CDR2 is SYGVKD. As DNA, the CDR3 is TGTGCCATCAATGGGCTCGGCGGATTGAGGGTTAACTATGGCTACACCTTC. The encoded protein is CAINGLGGLRVNYGYTF.

A single count supports this clone. The chain employs TRBV19 and TRBJ1-6; 10 bases match TRBD1. The CDR3 length is 15 residues. Germline CDR1 LNHDA, CDR2 SQIVND (reference sequence). Trimming removed 4 bases from V and 8 bases from J; junction bases left unmatched: 5. CDR3 sequence: CASSTRTGGDSPLHF. For the CDR3, the DNA is TGTGCCAGTAGTACACGGACAGGGGGGGATTCACCCCTCCACTTT.

This CDR3 is CASRVQGEAFF. The CDR3 nucleotides are TGTGCCAGTAGAGTGCAGGGTGAAGCTTTCTTT. This chain connects TRBV19 to TRBJ1-1, with a weak D call TRBD1 (5 bases). Per germline, CDR1 LNHDA and CDR2 SQIVND (reference sequence). This CDR3 spans 11 amino acids. Between the trimmed V and J ends, which lost 6 bases and 7 bases, there was a span of 9 bases.

This chain joins TRBV5-1 and TRBJ1-2; 10 positions match TRBD1. The J segment lost 6 bases and the V segment lost 4 bases, leaving 3 bases of the junction unmatched. The V gene's germline CDR1 is SGHRS and CDR2 YFSETQ. The CDR3 contains 13 residues. The DNA of the CDR3 is TGCGCCAGCAGCGAGGGGACAGGGGATGGCTACACCTTC. Translated, it gives CASSEGTGDGYTF.

The V and J genes are TRBV5-1 and TRBJ2-2; D not resolved. The CDR3 has 15 amino acids. Trimming cost V 0 bases and J 2 bases, with 8 bases left between them. The V gene's germline CDR1 is SGHRS and CDR2 YFSETQ. For the CDR3, the DNA is TGCGCCAGCAGCTTGGGGGCCAGCAACACCGGGGAGCTGTTTTTT. Residues: CASSLGASNTGELFF.

The V gene is TRBV7-9, the J gene TRBJ1-1, with D perhaps matching TRBD1 (6 bases). The V end was cut by 5 bases, the J end by 5 bases, with 12 bases between. Germline lookup yields CDR1 SEHNR and CDR2 FQNEAQ (reference sequence). The CDR3 extends over 13 amino acids. The CDR3 spells CASSQTRGTEAFF. Written as DNA, the CDR3 is TGTGCCAGCAGCCAGACCAGGGGAACTGAAGCTTTCTTT. The full variable domain, rest sourced from reference TRBV7-9 and TRBJ1-1, is DTGVSQNPRHKITKRGQNVTFRCDPISEHNRLYWYRQTLGQGPEFLTYFQNEAQLEKSRLLSDRFSAERPKGSFSTLEIQRTEQGDSAMYLCASSQTRGTEAFFGQGTRLTVV.

This sequence joins TRBV5-3 and TRBJ2-5, with TRBD1 matching over 7 bases. TRBV5-3 is reported as an ORF; its role is uncertain. The junction had 3 bases not matched to a gene; V was cut back by 4 bases and J by 0 bases. This CDR3 is 14 amino acids long. The CDR3 nucleotides are TGTGCCAGAAGCCTGACAGGGCACCAAGAGACCCAGTACTTC. Encoded protein: CARSLTGHQETQYF.

This clone has only one observation. The chain recombines TRBV6-5 with TRBJ1-6; 7 nucleotides align to TRBD1. Germline-derived CDR1 and CDR2 are MNHEY and SVGAGI. This CDR3 has 14 residues. Unmatched junction bases numbered 6, after V lost 5 bases and J lost 8 bases. The DNA for the CDR3 is TGTGCCAGCAGTCGACAGGGAAGGGATTCACCCCTCCACTTT. It codes for CASSRQGRDSPLHF.